The 20 T cell receptor beta chains below come from one sample, sequenced in a study of CD8 T cells in Susac syndrome. RNA totalling roughly 0.5 to 1 ug underwent reverse transcription with random hexamers. In TCRdb, the immunoSEQ multiplex PCR reads were re-called with MiXCR into one record per CDR3 protein. The sample carries hundreds of thousands of distinct CDR3 sequences, 94% recorded once. Specimen: CD4+ T cells from PBMCs. The receptors originated from a human donor with Susac syndrome.

The CDR3, as DNA: TGTGCCAGCAGCCAAGAGCGGGGGGGCTCGGAGACCCAGTACTTC. Translating gives CASSQERGGSETQYF. The chain combines TRBV3-1 with TRBJ2-5; TRBD2 matches at 9 bases. The CDR3 is made up of 15 amino acids. CDR1 LGHDT and CDR2 YNNKEL come from the germline V gene (reference sequence). The junction had 4 bases not matched to a gene; V was cut back by 0 bases and J by 5 bases.

V and J are TRBV20-1 and TRBJ2-1; TRBD2 matches 9 bases. V lost 2 bases and J lost 6; bases outside the gene matches: 2. Germline CDR1 and CDR2: DFQATT and SNEGSKA (reference sequence). The CDR3 is 13 residues long. The CDR3 loop reads CSARSSGANEQFF. The CDR3 DNA sequence: TGCAGTGCTAGATCTAGCGGGGCCAATGAGCAGTTCTTC.

The chain links TRBV29-1 to TRBJ2-1, with D possibly being TRBD1 (6 bases). The CDR3 runs to 18 residues. V was trimmed by 3 bases and J by 3 bases, leaving 24 bases between them. CDR1 and CDR2 (germline): SQVTM, ANQGSEA. The CDR3 nucleotides read TGCAGCGTTGATCCATTCGGAAGGGGGATCGCGGTCTACAATGAGCAGTTCTTC. Its translation: CSVDPFGRGIAVYNEQFF.

The genes are TRBV6-5 and TRBJ2-2; TRBD2 matches at 8 bases. Germline V gene data show CDR1 as MNHEY and CDR2 as SVGAGI. The CDR3 runs 15 residues. The V gene end was trimmed by 5 bases and the J gene end by 6 bases; junction bases not matched to a gene: 8. DNA for the CDR3: TGTGCCAGCAGTCCGGGAGGGGGGGGACCCGGGGAGCTGTTTTTT. Its protein is CASSPGGGGPGELFF.

The chain uses TRBV5-4 and TRBJ2-5; D remains ambiguous. Germline CDR1 SGHNT, CDR2 YYREEE (reference sequence). The V gene lost 0 bases and the J gene lost 0 bases, with 9 bases spanning the gap. This CDR3 spans 15 amino acids. The CDR3 is CASSLGQANQETQYF. CDR3 nucleotide sequence: TGTGCCAGCAGCTTGGGCCAGGCCAACCAAGAGACCCAGTACTTC.

The J gene is TRBJ2-3, the V gene TRBV29-1; D remains ambiguous. The CDR3 loop spans 12 amino acids. V was cut by 3 bases and J by 3 bases, with 7 bases left in between. Germline CDR1 SQVTM, CDR2 ANQGSEA. The CDR3 protein is CSVETGTDTQYF. CDR3 sequence (DNA): TGCAGCGTTGAGACGGGTACAGATACGCAGTATTTT.

The J gene is TRBJ1-1, the V gene TRBV5-1; D remains unclear. CDR3 length: 14 amino acids. Trimming cost V 4 bases and J 5 bases, with 15 bases left between them. CDR1 SGHRS and CDR2 YFSETQ come from the germline V gene. Written as DNA, the CDR3 is TGCGCCAGCAGCCTCCGGGAGGGCGGGACTGAAGCTTTCTTT. As protein: CASSLREGGTEAFF.

The chain employs TRBV9 and TRBJ1-6; 7 bases line up with TRBD1. The V and J ends lost 7 bases and 7 bases, in that order; junction bases with no gene match: 5. The CDR3 covers 13 residues. The germline gives CDR1 SGDLS, CDR2 YYNGEE. The CDR3, as DNA: TGTGCCAGCGGGACAGAGGGAAATTCACCCCTCCACTTT. Translation: CASGTEGNSPLHF.

The J gene is TRBJ2-1, the V gene TRBV7-9; 8 nucleotides agree with TRBD1. The J segment lost 4 bases and the V segment lost 4 bases, leaving 12 bases of the junction unmatched. In germline, CDR1 is SEHNR, CDR2 FQNEAQ (reference sequence). The CDR3 is 17 residues long. CDR3 sequence reads: CASSSLKRQGNYNEQFF. The CDR3, as DNA: TGTGCCAGCAGCTCCCTCAAGAGACAGGGGAATTACAATGAGCAGTTCTTC. The complete variable domain, with remaining parts taken from reference TRBV7-9 and TRBJ2-1, reads DTGVSQNPRHKITKRGQNVTFRCDPISEHNRLYWYRQTLGQGPEFLTYFQNEAQLEKSRLLSDRFSAERPKGSFSTLEIQRTEQGDSAMYLCASSSLKRQGNYNEQFFGPGTRLTVL.

This chain connects TRBV3-1 to TRBJ2-5, with 9 positions matching TRBD2. The trim removed 4 bases at V and 11 bases at J, leaving 20 bases unmatched. Germline CDR1 reads LGHDT; CDR2 reads YNNKEL (reference sequence). The CDR3 extends over 17 amino acids. This chain's CDR3 is CASSPALDASGALPQYF. The CDR3 DNA reads TGTGCCAGCAGCCCGGCTCTGGATGCTAGCGGGGCTTTGCCGCAGTACTTC.

This clonotype appeared a single time. The chain is built from TRBV5-1 and TRBJ2-3; 9 bases are a match to TRBD2. The CDR3 is 15 amino acids. Per germline, CDR1 SGHRS and CDR2 YFSETQ. V was pared by 4 bases and J by 1 base, with 4 bases of the junction left unmatched. CDR3 loop: CASSPVAGGTDTQYF. In nucleotides, the CDR3 is TGCGCCAGCAGCCCCGTAGCGGGGGGCACAGATACGCAGTATTTT.

This chain uses TRBV29-1 with TRBJ1-5, with a possible D match to TRBD1 (5 bases). The CDR3 covers 12 residues. V lost 7 bases and J 3 bases, leaving 10 bases between the germline ends. Germline CDR1 and CDR2: SQVTM and ANQGSEA. The CDR3 here is CSASGHNQPQHF. The DNA for the CDR3 is TGCAGCGCTTCAGGGCACAATCAGCCCCAGCATTTT.

This clonotype came up a few times. The rearrangement uses TRBV7-6 and TRBJ2-5; a weak D match, TRBD1 (6 bases). Germline CDR1 reads SGHVS; CDR2 reads FNYEAQ. Trimming pared 0 bases from V and 5 bases from J, leaving 7 bases between. The CDR3 consists of 13 residues. The CDR3 coding sequence is TGTGCCAGCAGCTTAGCCACAGGGGAGACCCAGTACTTC. This codes for CASSLATGETQYF.

This chain uses TRBV6-5 with TRBJ1-2, with D tentatively TRBD1 (6 bases). Germline V CDR1 and CDR2: MNHEY, SVGAGI. V was clipped by 9 bases and J by 4 bases, with 15 bases between them. This CDR3 spans 13 amino acids. The CDR3 bases are TGTGCCAGTTCGGACAGCCCCGCCTATGGCTACACCTTC. This codes for CASSDSPAYGYTF.

The chain employs TRBV30 and TRBJ2-7, with TRBD1 as a possible D gene (6 bases). The CDR3 contains 15 residues. The V gene lost 3 bases and the J gene lost 0 bases, with 15 bases spanning the gap. Germline V gene lookup returns CDR1 GTSNPN and CDR2 SVGIG (reference sequence). Written as DNA, the CDR3 is TGTGCCTGGAGCCACCCGGACAGCCCCTCCTACGAGCAGTACTTC. It yields the protein CAWSHPDSPSYEQYF. The entire variable domain, with the rest obtained from reference TRBV30 and TRBJ2-7, is as follows: SQTIHQWPATLVQPVGSPLSLECTVEGTSNPNLYWYRQAAGRGLQLLFYSVGIGQISSEVPQNLSASRPQDRQFILSSKKLLLSDSGFYLCAWSHPDSPSYEQYFGPGTRLTVT.

This chain joins TRBV3-1 and TRBJ1-6; D gene uncertain. The CDR3 is 13 amino acids. V shed 4 bases and J shed 8 bases, with 9 bases lying between them. Per the germline V gene, CDR1 is LGHDT and CDR2 is YNNKEL (reference sequence). The CDR3 DNA is TGTGCCAGCAGCCGGCTGCTCGATTCACCCCTCCACTTT. Translated, it gives CASSRLLDSPLHF.

The rearrangement links TRBV9 to TRBJ1-2, with D perhaps matching TRBD1 (6 bases). This CDR3 has 16 amino acids. Germline V gene sequence: CDR1 SGDLS, CDR2 YYNGEE. V was pared by 4 bases and J by 4 bases, with 20 bases between. Written as DNA, the CDR3 is TGTGCCAGCAGCCCTAAACCAATCGGGGGCTTCTATGGCTACACCTTC. This gives the protein CASSPKPIGGFYGYTF.

The rearrangement links TRBV10-3 to TRBJ2-3; possible D gene TRBD2, 5 bases. Germline lookup yields CDR1 ENHRY and CDR2 SYGVKD. Between the trimmed V and J ends, which lost 5 bases and 1 base, there was a span of 7 bases. The CDR3 has 13 amino acids. CDR3 loop: CAISPEGTDTQYF. CDR3 bases: TGTGCCATCAGTCCGGAGGGCACAGATACGCAGTATTTT.

This chain uses TRBV9 with TRBJ2-3, with TRBD1 identical over 9 bases. Unmatched junction bases numbered 7, after V lost 4 bases and J lost 7 bases. From germline, CDR1 is SGDLS and CDR2 YYNGEE. The CDR3 is 14 residues long. The CDR3: CASSPTGGLYTQYF. CDR3 in DNA: TGTGCCAGCAGCCCGACAGGGGGTCTGTATACGCAGTATTTT.

V gene TRBV18 combines with J gene TRBJ1-5, with TRBD1 as a possible D gene (6 bases). This CDR3 has 15 amino acids. With 2 bases removed from V and 4 bases from J, the gap between germline ends came to 12 bases. Germline lookup yields CDR1 KGHSH and CDR2 LQKENI. The CDR3 sequence: CASSPGQIVNQPQHF. Here the CDR3 DNA reads TGTGCCAGCTCACCAGGACAGATCGTAAATCAGCCCCAGCATTTT.